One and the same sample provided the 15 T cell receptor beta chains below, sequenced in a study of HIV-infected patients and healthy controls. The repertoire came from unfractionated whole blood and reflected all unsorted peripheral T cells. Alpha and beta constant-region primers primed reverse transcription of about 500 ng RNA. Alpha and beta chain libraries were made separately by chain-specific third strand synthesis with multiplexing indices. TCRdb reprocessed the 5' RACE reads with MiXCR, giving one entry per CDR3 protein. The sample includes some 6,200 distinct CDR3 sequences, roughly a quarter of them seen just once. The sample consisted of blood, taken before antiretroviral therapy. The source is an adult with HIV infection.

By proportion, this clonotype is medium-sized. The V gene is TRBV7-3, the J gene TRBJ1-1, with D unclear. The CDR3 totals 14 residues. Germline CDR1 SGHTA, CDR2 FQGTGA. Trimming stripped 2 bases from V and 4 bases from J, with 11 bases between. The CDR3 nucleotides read TGTGCCAGCAGCTTAGCCCTGTTGGGCACTGAAGCTTTCTTT. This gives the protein CASSLALLGTEAFF.

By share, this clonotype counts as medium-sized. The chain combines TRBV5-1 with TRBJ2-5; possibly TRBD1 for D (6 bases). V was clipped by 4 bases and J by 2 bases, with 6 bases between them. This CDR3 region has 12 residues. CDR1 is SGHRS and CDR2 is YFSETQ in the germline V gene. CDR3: CASSGQQETQYF. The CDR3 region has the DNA TGCGCCAGCAGCGGACAGCAAGAGACCCAGTACTTC.

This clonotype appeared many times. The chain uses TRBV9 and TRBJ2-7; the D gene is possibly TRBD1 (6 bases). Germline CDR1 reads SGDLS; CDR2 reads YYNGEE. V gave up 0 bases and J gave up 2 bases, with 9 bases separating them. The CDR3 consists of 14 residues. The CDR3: CASSVGDITYEQYF. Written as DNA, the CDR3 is TGTGCCAGCAGCGTAGGGGACATTACCTACGAGCAGTACTTC. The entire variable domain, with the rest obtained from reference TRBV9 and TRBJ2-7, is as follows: DSGVTQTPKHLITATGQRVTLRCSPRSGDLSVYWYQQSLDQGLQFLIQYYNGEERAKGNILERFSAQQFPDLHSELNLSSLELGDSALYFCASSVGDITYEQYFGPGTRLTVT.

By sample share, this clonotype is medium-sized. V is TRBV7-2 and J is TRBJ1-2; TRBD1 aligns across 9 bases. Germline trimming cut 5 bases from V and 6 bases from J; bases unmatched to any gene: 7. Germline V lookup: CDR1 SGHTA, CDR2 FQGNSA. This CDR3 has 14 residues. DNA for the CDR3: TGTGCCAGCAGCATACAGGGGGCTGAGGATGGCTACACCTTC. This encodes CASSIQGAEDGYTF.

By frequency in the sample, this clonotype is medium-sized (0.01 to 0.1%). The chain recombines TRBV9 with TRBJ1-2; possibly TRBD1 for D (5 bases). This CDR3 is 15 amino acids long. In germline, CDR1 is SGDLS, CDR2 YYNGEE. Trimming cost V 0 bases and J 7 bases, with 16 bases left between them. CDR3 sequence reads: CASSVEVGGERGYTF. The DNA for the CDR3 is TGTGCCAGCAGCGTAGAGGTAGGAGGGGAGCGTGGCTACACCTTC.

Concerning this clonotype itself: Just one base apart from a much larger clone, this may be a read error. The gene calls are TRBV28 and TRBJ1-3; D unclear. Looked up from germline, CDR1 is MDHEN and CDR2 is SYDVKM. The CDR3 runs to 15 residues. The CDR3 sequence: CASSFGWNSVNTIYF. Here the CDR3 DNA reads TGTGCCAGCAGTTTTGGTTGGAACTCTGTAAACACCATATATTTT.

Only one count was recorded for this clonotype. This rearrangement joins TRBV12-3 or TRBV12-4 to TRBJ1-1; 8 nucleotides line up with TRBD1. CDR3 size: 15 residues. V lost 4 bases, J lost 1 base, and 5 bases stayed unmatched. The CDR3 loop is CASSSLGTGNTEAFF. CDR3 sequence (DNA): TGTGCCAGCAGTTCGCTAGGGACAGGGAACACTGAAGCTTTCTTT.

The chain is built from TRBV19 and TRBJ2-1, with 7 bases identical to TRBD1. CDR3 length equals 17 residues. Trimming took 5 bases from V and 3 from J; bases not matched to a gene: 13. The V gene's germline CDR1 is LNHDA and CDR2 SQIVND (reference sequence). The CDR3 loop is CASSPGGQSGGYNEQFF. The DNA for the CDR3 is TGTGCCAGTAGTCCTGGGGGACAGTCAGGGGGCTACAATGAGCAGTTCTTC.

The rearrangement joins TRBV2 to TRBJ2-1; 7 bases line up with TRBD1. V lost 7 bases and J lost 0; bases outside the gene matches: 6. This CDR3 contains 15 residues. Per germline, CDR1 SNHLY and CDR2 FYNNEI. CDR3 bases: TGTGCCAGCATAGACTGGACAGGCTCCTACAATGAGCAGTTCTTC. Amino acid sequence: CASIDWTGSYNEQFF.

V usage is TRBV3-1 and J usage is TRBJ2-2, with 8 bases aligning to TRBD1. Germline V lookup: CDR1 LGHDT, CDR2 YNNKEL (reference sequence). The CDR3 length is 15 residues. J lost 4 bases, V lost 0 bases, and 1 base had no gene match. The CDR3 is CASSQDRGPTGELFF. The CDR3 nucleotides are TGTGCCAGCAGCCAAGACAGGGGGCCCACCGGGGAGCTGTTTTTT.

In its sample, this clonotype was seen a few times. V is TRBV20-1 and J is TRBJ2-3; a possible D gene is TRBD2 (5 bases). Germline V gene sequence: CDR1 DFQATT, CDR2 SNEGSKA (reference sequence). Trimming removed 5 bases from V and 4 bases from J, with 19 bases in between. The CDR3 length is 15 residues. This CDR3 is CSARWPVGAADTQYF. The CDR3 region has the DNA TGCAGTGCTCGTTGGCCCGTGGGAGCCGCAGATACGCAGTATTTT.

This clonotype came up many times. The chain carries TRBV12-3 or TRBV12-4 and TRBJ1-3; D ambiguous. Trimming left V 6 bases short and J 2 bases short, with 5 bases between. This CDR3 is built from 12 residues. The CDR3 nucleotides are TGTGCCAGCAGCGGGGCTGGAAACACCATATATTTT. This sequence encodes CASSGAGNTIYF.

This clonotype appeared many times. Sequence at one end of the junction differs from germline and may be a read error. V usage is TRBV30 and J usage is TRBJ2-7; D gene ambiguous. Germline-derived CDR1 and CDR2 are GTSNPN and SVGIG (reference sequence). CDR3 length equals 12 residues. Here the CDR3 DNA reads TGTGCCTGGAGTGGCCGCTCCGACGAGCAGTACTTC. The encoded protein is CAWSGRSDEQYF. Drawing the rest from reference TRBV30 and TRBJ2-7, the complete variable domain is SQTIHQWPATLVQPVGSPLSLECTVEGTSNPNLYWYRQAAGRGLQLLFYSVGIGQISSEVPQNLSASRPQDRQFILSSKKLLLSDSGFYLCAWSGRSDEQYFGPGTRLTVT.

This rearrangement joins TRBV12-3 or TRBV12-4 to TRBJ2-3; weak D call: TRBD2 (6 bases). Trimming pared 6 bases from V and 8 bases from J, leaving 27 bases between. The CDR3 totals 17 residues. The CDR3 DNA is TGTGCCAGCAGCCGGGGCCCGGGACTCCGACTTGGAGTTACGCAGTATTTT. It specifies CASSRGPGLRLGVTQYF.

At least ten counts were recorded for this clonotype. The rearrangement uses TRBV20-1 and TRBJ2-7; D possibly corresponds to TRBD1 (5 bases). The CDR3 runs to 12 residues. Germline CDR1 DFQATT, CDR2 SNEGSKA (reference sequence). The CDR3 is CSLQGLSYEQYF. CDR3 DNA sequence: TGCAGCCTCCAGGGCCTCTCCTACGAGCAGTACTTC.